The clone carrying this T cell receptor beta chain has ten or more counts. As yet, its antigen is unknown. The data were taken from a study of Graves' ophthalmopathy and Graves' hyperthyroidism. Overall study findings and caveats: Clonotypes were expanded in thyroid at above 0.001 frequency, and most also appeared in blood. The model predicted progression of ophthalmopathy with a sensitivity of more than 60%, and its specificity was about 76%.

Germline CDR1 and CDR2: SNHLY and FYNNEI. The V segment lost 7 bases and the J segment 2 bases; nucleotides outside the gene matches: 5. This CDR3 has 13 residues. Amplification from RNA transcripts yielded the TCR beta CDR3 regions. After a first-round RT-PCR with HTBI primers, a second-round multiplex PCR was run. MiXCR, applied by TCRdb to the multiplex PCR reads, yields one record per CDR3 protein. The sample carries 900,000 to 1,200,000 distinct CDR3 sequences, approximately 35% recorded once. Sequencing was carried out using peripheral blood or thyroid tissue (not recorded which). J is TRBJ2-7 and V is TRBV2, with 7 bases that match TRBD1. This receptor was obtained from an adult man with Graves' hyperthyroidism. CDR3 sequence: CASIRDRAYEQYF. CDR3 sequence (DNA): TGTGCCAGCATTAGAGACAGGGCCTACGAGCAGTACTTC.